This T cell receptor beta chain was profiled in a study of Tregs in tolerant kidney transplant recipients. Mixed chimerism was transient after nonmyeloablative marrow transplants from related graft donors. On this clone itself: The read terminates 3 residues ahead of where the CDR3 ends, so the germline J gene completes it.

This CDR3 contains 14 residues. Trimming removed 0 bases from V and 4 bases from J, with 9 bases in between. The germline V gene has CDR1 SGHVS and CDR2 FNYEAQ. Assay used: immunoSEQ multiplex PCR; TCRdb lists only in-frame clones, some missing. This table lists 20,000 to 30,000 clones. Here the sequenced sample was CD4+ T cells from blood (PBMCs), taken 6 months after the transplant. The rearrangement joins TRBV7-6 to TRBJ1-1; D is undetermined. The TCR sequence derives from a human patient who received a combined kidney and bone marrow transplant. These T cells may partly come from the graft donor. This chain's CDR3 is CASSLAVGSTEAFF. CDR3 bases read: TGTGCCAGCAGCTTAGCGGTCGGGTCCACTGAA.